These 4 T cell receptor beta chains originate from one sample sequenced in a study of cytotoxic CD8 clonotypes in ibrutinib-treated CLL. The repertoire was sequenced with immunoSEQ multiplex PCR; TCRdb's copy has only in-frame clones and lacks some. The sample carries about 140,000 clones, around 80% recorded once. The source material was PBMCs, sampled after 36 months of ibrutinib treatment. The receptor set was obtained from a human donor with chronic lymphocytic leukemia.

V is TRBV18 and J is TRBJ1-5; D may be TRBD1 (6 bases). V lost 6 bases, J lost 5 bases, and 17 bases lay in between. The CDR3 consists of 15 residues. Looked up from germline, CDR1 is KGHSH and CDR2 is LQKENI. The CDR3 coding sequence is TGTGCCAGCTCGTCACTTACAGGGAGCCATCAGCCCCAGCATTTT. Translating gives CASSSLTGSHQPQHF.

The CDR3 coding sequence is TGTGCCAGCATCACTCCGGGGGTGGACTATGGCTACACCTTC. Its translation: CASITPGVDYGYTF. This rearrangement joins TRBV28 to TRBJ1-2, with a weak D call TRBD1 (5 bases). This CDR3 contains 14 residues. From germline, CDR1 is MDHEN and CDR2 SYDVKM. V was cut by 7 bases and J by 3 bases, with 15 bases left in between.

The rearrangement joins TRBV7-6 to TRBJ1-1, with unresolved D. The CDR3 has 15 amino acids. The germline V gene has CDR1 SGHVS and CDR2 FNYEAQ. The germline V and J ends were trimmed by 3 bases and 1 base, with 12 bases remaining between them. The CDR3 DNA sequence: TGTGCCAGCAGCTTTACCCTACCAAGGAACACTGAAGCTTTCTTT. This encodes CASSFTLPRNTEAFF. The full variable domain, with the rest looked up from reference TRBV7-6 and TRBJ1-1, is GAGVSQSPRYKVTKRGQDVALRCDPISGHVSLYWYRQALGQGPEFLTYFNYEAQQDKSGLPNDRFSAERPEGSISTLTIQRTEQRDSAMYRCASSFTLPRNTEAFFGQGTRLTVV.

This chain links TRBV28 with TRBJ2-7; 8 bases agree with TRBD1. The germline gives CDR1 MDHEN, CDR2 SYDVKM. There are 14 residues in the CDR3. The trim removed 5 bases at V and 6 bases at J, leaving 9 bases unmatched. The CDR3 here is CASSPTTGDGEQYF. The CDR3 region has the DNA TGTGCCAGCAGTCCAACGACAGGGGACGGCGAGCAGTACTTC. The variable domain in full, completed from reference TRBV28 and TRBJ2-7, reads DVKVTQSSRYLVKRTGEKVFLECVQDMDHENMFWYRQDPGLGLRLIYFSYDVKMKEKGDIPEGYSVSREKKERFSLILESASTNQTSMYLCASSPTTGDGEQYFGPGTRLTVT.